A single sample is the source of the 14 T cell receptor beta chains below, sequenced in a study of cytomegalovirus exposure and HLA in healthy donors. Both 60 Vbeta primers and 13 Jbeta primers went into the PCR. Assay: immunoSEQ multiplex PCR; the TCRdb copy retains only in-frame clones and omits some. The repertoire consists of some 190,000 clones, with around 80% occurring once and the leading ten covering roughly 1.4%. The material sequenced was PBMCs. Source of these receptors: a girl aged 10 to 17 in good health and CMV-seropositive.

The table lists this clone with a few counts. The chain has TRBV11-2 and TRBJ2-1; TRBD2 agrees at 11 bases. Germline V gene data show CDR1 as SGHAT and CDR2 as FQNNGV. J was trimmed by 7 bases and V by 6 bases; bases with no gene match: 11. This CDR3 contains 16 residues. The DNA for the CDR3 is TGTGCCAGCAGTTCCCCGGGACTAGCGGTACTTAATGAGCAGTTCTTC. This gives the protein CASSSPGLAVLNEQFF.

There are a few counts of this clone. This chain connects TRBV5-1 to TRBJ2-1; 7 bases agree with TRBD1. V lost 4 bases, J lost 7 bases, and 5 bases stayed unmatched. In germline, CDR1 is SGHRS, CDR2 YFSETQ. This CDR3 has 13 residues. CDR3 amino acids: CASSPGQTNEQFF. In DNA, the CDR3 is TGCGCCAGCAGCCCGGGACAGACTAATGAGCAGTTCTTC.

The CDR3 protein is CASSPPGMRETQYF. CDR3 bases: TGTGCCAGCAGTCCCCCAGGGATGAGGGAGACCCAGTACTTC. The genes are TRBV27 and TRBJ2-5; tentative D call: TRBD1 (5 bases). Germline V gene lookup returns CDR1 MNHEY and CDR2 SMNVEV (reference sequence). The germline V and J ends were trimmed by 5 bases and 5 bases, with 15 bases remaining between them. The CDR3 spans 14 residues.

About this clone itself: A read error may account for a junction end that differs from germline. The rearrangement joins TRBV19 to TRBJ1-4; D might be TRBD1 (5 bases). CDR1 and CDR2 from the germline V gene are LNHDA and SQIVND (reference sequence). This CDR3 is 13 amino acids long. The CDR3 DNA sequence: TGTGCCGGTAGTATCCTCCGGGACTCAACCGTGTTTTTT. It specifies CAGSILRDSTVFF. The variable domain in full, completed from reference TRBV19 and TRBJ1-4, reads DGGITQSPKYLFRKEGQNVTLSCEQNLNHDAMYWYRQDPGQGLRLIYYSQIVNDFQKGDIAEGYSVSREKKESFPLTVTSAQKNPTAFYLCAGSILRDSTVFFGSGTQLSVL.

The chain combines TRBV5-1 with TRBJ2-7, with unresolved D. The length of the CDR3 is 12 residues. Trimming left V 3 bases short and J 4 bases short, with 8 bases between. CDR1 SGHRS and CDR2 YFSETQ come from the germline V gene. CDR3 bases: TGCGCCAGCAGCTCGGCAGCGTACGAGCAGTACTTC. It specifies CASSSAAYEQYF.

This chain joins TRBV27 and TRBJ2-5, with D maybe TRBD1 (6 bases). This CDR3 spans 15 amino acids. V was trimmed by 5 bases and J by 5 bases, leaving 18 bases between them. Germline CDR1 MNHEY, CDR2 SMNVEV (reference sequence). The CDR3 coding sequence is TGTGCCAGCAGTCCCCACAGGGTCCCTCAGGAGACCCAGTACTTC. Translated, it gives CASSPHRVPQETQYF.

V usage is TRBV5-1 and J usage is TRBJ2-2, with a tentative D call TRBD1 (5 bases). The length of the CDR3 is 16 residues. The germline V gene encodes CDR1 SGHRS and CDR2 YFSETQ. V lost 0 bases to trimming and J lost 8 bases, with 17 bases between them. The CDR3 DNA sequence: TGCGCCAGCAGCTTGGAACAAGTTCAAGGGGTGGGGGAGCTGTTTTTT. Translated, it gives CASSLEQVQGVGELFF.

A note on this clone: The conserved phenylalanine or tryptophan normally closing the CDR3 is absent here, so this likely arose from a read error. The chain links TRBV6-1 to TRBJ1-1; 10 bases are a match to TRBD1. Germline values: CDR1 MNHNS, CDR2 SASEGT. V trimming: 6 bases; J trimming: 4 bases; junction bases outside the gene matches: 8. The CDR3 is 15 amino acids. In DNA form, the CDR3 reads TGTGCCAGCAGAACTGGACAGGGGGAGGGCACTGAAGCTTTCCTT. Its protein is CASRTGQGEGTEAFL.

The chain recombines TRBV9 with TRBJ2-4; D call uncertain. Trimming pared 1 base from V and 0 bases from J, leaving 5 bases between. Germline CDR1 reads SGDLS; CDR2 reads YYNGEE. The CDR3 extends over 14 amino acids. CDR3 sequence reads: CASSVSLAKNIQYF. CDR3 in DNA: TGTGCCAGCAGCGTATCTCTAGCCAAAAACATTCAGTACTTC.

The chain has TRBV4-3 and TRBJ2-1, with TRBD1 matching 10 bases. Germline-derived CDR1 and CDR2 are LGHNA and YSLEER. The CDR3 is made up of 20 amino acids. V shed 2 bases and J 0 bases; nucleotides not matched to a gene: 13. The CDR3 region is CASSQFWGQGSPRSYNEQFF. The CDR3 DNA reads TGCGCCAGCAGCCAATTTTGGGGACAGGGGAGTCCCCGCTCCTACAATGAGCAGTTCTTC.

This chain connects TRBV19 to TRBJ2-1; possibly TRBD1 for D (5 bases). The germline gives CDR1 LNHDA, CDR2 SQIVND (reference sequence). The V end was cut by 8 bases, the J end by 6 bases, with 11 bases between. CDR3 length equals 12 residues. As DNA, the CDR3 is TGTGCCAGTGGGGCCACTACCAATGAGCAGTTCTTC. As protein: CASGATTNEQFF.

The V and J genes are TRBV19 and TRBJ2-3; D remains ambiguous. The V gene lost 4 bases and the J gene lost 0 bases, with 11 bases spanning the gap. CDR3 size: 15 residues. Germline V gene sequence: CDR1 LNHDA, CDR2 SQIVND (reference sequence). The chain's CDR3 is CASSSDLSSTDTQYF. For the CDR3, the DNA is TGTGCCAGTAGTAGCGACTTATCTAGCACAGATACGCAGTATTTT.

The V gene is TRBV14, the J gene TRBJ2-3; TRBD2 might be the D (5 bases). Germline V gene lookup returns CDR1 SGHDN and CDR2 FVKESK. CDR3 length: 14 residues. Trimming removed 3 bases from V and 9 bases from J, with 16 bases in between. The CDR3 bases are TGTGCCAGCAGCCACCCTTACACTAGGGTGACGCAGTATTTT. Residues: CASSHPYTRVTQYF.

The V gene is TRBV10-2, the J gene TRBJ2-5; TRBD2 matches at 8 bases. Germline CDR1 and CDR2: WSHSY and SAAADI. CDR3 length: 16 amino acids. With V trimmed by 6 bases and J by 3 bases, 12 bases remained unmatched. In nucleotides, the CDR3 is TGCGCCAGCAGAATCCATCTAGGACTAGCAGAAGAGACCCAGTACTTC. Its translation is CASRIHLGLAEETQYF.